Each of the 23 T cell receptor beta chains below was sequenced from the same sample in a study of blood T cell repertoires in COVID-19 (dated by TCRdb to the early 2020s). Libraries came from the immunoSEQ multiplex PCR assay. The immuneACCESS repertoire file appears here via TCRdb, limited to in-frame rearrangements. These files lack a portion of the clones; in checked studies, under half of the deficit traces to unresolved V genes, and the cause of the others is not known. This sample lists roughly 59,000 clones; under 80% were detected once. Less than 10% of the sample is taken by the ten largest. What was sequenced was peripheral blood. The source of these receptors is a human donor in a cohort sampled during active COVID-19.

J is TRBJ2-7 and V is TRBV6-2 or TRBV6-3; no clear D gene. Germline V gives CDR1 MNHEY, CDR2 SVGEGT. The CDR3 is 13 residues long. The V end was cut by 6 bases, the J end by 2 bases, with 11 bases between. CDR3 sequence: CASSTVPTYEQYF. The CDR3 bases are TGTGCCAGCAGCACGGTACCGACCTACGAGCAGTACTTC.

V usage is TRBV28 and J usage is TRBJ1-4; 7 bases fit TRBD1. Germline V gene lookup returns CDR1 MDHEN and CDR2 SYDVKM. The CDR3 runs 14 residues. V gave up 7 bases and J gave up 4 bases; unmatched junction bases: 6. Here the CDR3 DNA reads TGTGCCAGCATTACACAGGGGCTTAATGAAAAACTGTTTTTT. Translation gives CASITQGLNEKLFF.

This clone was observed a handful of times. This chain uses TRBV19 with TRBJ1-2; D is uncertain. V lost 5 bases, J lost 4 bases, and 8 bases lay in between. CDR1 is LNHDA, CDR2 SQIVND, per germline (reference sequence). This CDR3 is 12 amino acids long. The CDR3 bases are TGTGCCAGTAGTGCATCGGGCTATGGCTACACCTTC. Protein sequence: CASSASGYGYTF. Supplemented by reference TRBV19 and TRBJ1-2, the full variable domain reads DGGITQSPKYLFRKEGQNVTLSCEQNLNHDAMYWYRQDPGQGLRLIYYSQIVNDFQKGDIAEGYSVSREKKESFPLTVTSAQKNPTAFYLCASSASGYGYTFGSGTRLTVV.

The CDR3 DNA reads TGCGCCAGCAGCTCACAGGTGGAGCAGTTCTTC. Protein: CASSSQVEQFF. J is TRBJ2-1 and V is TRBV5-1; a weak D match, TRBD1 (5 bases). Germline CDR1 is SGHRS and CDR2 is YFSETQ. V lost 3 bases to trimming and J lost 10 bases, with 8 bases between them. CDR3 size: 11 residues. The entire variable domain, with the rest obtained from reference TRBV5-1 and TRBJ2-1, is as follows: KAGVTQTPRYLIKTRGQQVTLSCSPISGHRSVSWYQQTPGQGLQFLFEYFSETQRNKGNFPGRFSGRQFSNSRSEMNVSTLELGDSALYLCASSSQVEQFFGPGTRLTVL.

The chain is built from TRBV7-3 and TRBJ2-3; 11 bases are shared with TRBD2. The length of the CDR3 is 17 residues. J lost 6 bases, V lost 4 bases, and 12 bases had no gene match. Germline CDR1 SGHTA, CDR2 FQGTGA. CDR3 amino acids: CASSSLAGEGSGDTQYF. The CDR3 nucleotides read TGTGCCAGCAGCTCACTAGCGGGAGAAGGTAGTGGGGATACGCAGTATTTT.

This rearrangement joins TRBV6-2 or TRBV6-3 to TRBJ2-1; 7 bases agree with TRBD1. Germline CDR1 is MNHEY and CDR2 is SVGEGT. After removal of 0 bases from V and 7 bases from J, the junction contained 9 bases not matched to a gene. CDR3 length: 16 residues. CDR3 protein: CASSYSLQGEKNEQFF. In DNA form, the CDR3 reads TGTGCCAGCAGTTACTCGCTTCAGGGGGAAAAAAATGAGCAGTTCTTC.

V is TRBV6-4 and J is TRBJ2-3, with D maybe TRBD1 (6 bases). V was cut by 6 bases and J by 0 bases, with 13 bases left in between. Germline V gene data show CDR1 as MRHNA and CDR2 as SNTAGT. The CDR3 runs to 15 residues. CDR3 sequence reads: CASSLRGGSTDTQYF. The CDR3 region has the DNA TGTGCCAGCAGCCTCCGTGGGGGCAGCACAGATACGCAGTATTTT.

The V gene is TRBV5-1, the J gene TRBJ1-3; D gene unclear. V lost 0 bases and J 0 bases, leaving 7 bases between the germline ends. The CDR3 is 15 amino acids. CDR1 and CDR2 (germline): SGHRS, YFSETQ. CDR3 bases: TGCGCCAGCAGCTTGGTATCCTCCTCTGGAAACACCATATATTTT. It is translated as CASSLVSSSGNTIYF.

The J gene is TRBJ2-5, the V gene TRBV19; D is perhaps TRBD2 (5 bases). Germline loops: CDR1 LNHDA, CDR2 SQIVND (reference sequence). Trimming left V 2 bases short and J 2 bases short, with 6 bases between. The CDR3 contains 13 residues. CDR3 sequence: CASSITGQETQYF. The CDR3 DNA reads TGTGCCAGTAGTATAACGGGACAAGAGACCCAGTACTTC.

The chain couples TRBV6-2 or TRBV6-3 to TRBJ1-5; D uncertain. This CDR3 contains 14 residues. Germline values: CDR1 MNHEY, CDR2 SVGEGT. V was pared by 4 bases and J by 6 bases, with 13 bases between. CDR3 region: CASSFDKTTQPQHF. In DNA, the CDR3 is TGTGCCAGCAGTTTTGACAAGACGACTCAGCCCCAGCATTTT.

Only a few counts were recorded for this clone. The chain combines TRBV5-1 with TRBJ2-7, with D possibly TRBD1 on 6 matching bases. Germline values: CDR1 SGHRS, CDR2 YFSETQ. The V and J ends lost 0 bases and 3 bases respectively, with 10 bases between them. The CDR3 has 14 amino acids. The CDR3 DNA follows: TGCGCCAGCAGCTTGGATAGGGGGAACTACGAGCAGTACTTC. Its protein product is CASSLDRGNYEQYF.

V gene TRBV6-5 combines with J gene TRBJ2-1, with 8 bases matching TRBD2. Trimming took 8 bases from V and 7 from J; bases not matched to a gene: 7. This CDR3 contains 13 residues. Germline V gene lookup returns CDR1 MNHEY and CDR2 SVGAGI. CDR3 DNA sequence: TGTGCCAGCGGCAGCGGGAGAATAAATGAGCAGTTCTTC. The encoded protein is CASGSGRINEQFF.

The gene calls are TRBV12-3 or TRBV12-4 and TRBJ2-7, with D hard to call. CDR3 length: 12 residues. V was shortened by 4 bases and J by 2 bases, with 6 bases between the two germline ends. Written as DNA, the CDR3 is TGTGCCAGCAGTTCCGGAGCCTACGAGCAGTACTTC. Its protein is CASSSGAYEQYF.

The chain recombines TRBV24-1 with TRBJ2-1; TRBD1 aligns across 12 bases. The CDR3 length is 18 residues. Germline V gene data show CDR1 as KGHDR and CDR2 as SFDVKD. J was trimmed by 8 bases and V by 4 bases; bases with no gene match: 14. The CDR3 DNA sequence: TGTGCCACCAGTGACCCATCACCAGGGACAGGGGGCAACTATGAGCAGTTCTTC. This sequence encodes CATSDPSPGTGGNYEQFF.

The chain combines TRBV7-2 with TRBJ2-3; 15 positions match TRBD2. The V segment lost 1 base and the J segment 1 base; nucleotides outside the gene matches: 3. The CDR3 consists of 18 residues. Germline V lookup: CDR1 SGHTA, CDR2 FQGNSA. In nucleotides, the CDR3 is TGTGCCAGCAGCTTAGAGGGACTAGCGGGAGGCCGCACAGATACGCAGTATTTT. It yields the protein CASSLEGLAGGRTDTQYF.

This clone was found once. The CDR3 region is CASSVKGDHTGELFF. The CDR3, as DNA: TGTGCCAGCAGCGTAAAGGGGGATCACACCGGGGAGCTGTTTTTT. The chain carries TRBV9 and TRBJ2-2; a weak D match, TRBD1 (6 bases). This CDR3 is 15 amino acids long. The germline V gene encodes CDR1 SGDLS and CDR2 YYNGEE. Trimming removed 1 base at V and 3 bases at J, with 10 bases between.

The V call is TRBV23-1, the J call TRBJ2-1, with unresolved D. TRBV23-1 belongs to the ORF category, with a function that is uncertain. Trimming removed 11 bases at V and 8 bases at J, with 7 bases between. There are 9 residues in the CDR3. The CDR3 bases are TGCGCCGTAGGAGATGAGCAGTTCTTC. Its protein product is CAVGDEQFF.

V usage is TRBV13 and J usage is TRBJ1-1; no firm D call. The germline V gene encodes CDR1 PRHDT and CDR2 FYEKMQ (reference sequence). V was shortened by 5 bases and J by 3 bases, with 7 bases between the two germline ends. CDR3 size: 12 residues. CDR3 nucleotides: TGTGCCAGCAGCCGACAAGACACTGAAGCTTTCTTT. Translated: CASSRQDTEAFF.

This chain uses TRBV11-2 with TRBJ2-1; a possible D gene is TRBD2 (5 bases). This CDR3 spans 15 amino acids. Between the trimmed V and J ends, which lost 1 base and 4 bases, there was a span of 11 bases. From germline, CDR1 is SGHAT and CDR2 FQNNGV. The CDR3 nucleotides are TGTGCCAGCAGCTTAGCCAGCGGCTATTACAATGAGCAGTTCTTC. Its translation is CASSLASGYYNEQFF.

This clone turned up a few times. This sequence joins TRBV7-9 and TRBJ1-3, with D tentatively TRBD1 (5 bases). Trimming cost V 4 bases and J 0 bases, with 16 bases left between them. Germline values: CDR1 SEHNR, CDR2 FQNEAQ (reference sequence). This CDR3 comprises 17 residues. This chain's CDR3 is CASSSGTTQLSGNTIYF. For the CDR3, the DNA is TGTGCCAGCAGCTCTGGGACTACCCAGCTCTCTGGAAACACCATATATTTT.

The count of this clone is one. V is TRBV24-1 and J is TRBJ2-1; 10 nucleotides agree with TRBD2. The CDR3 spans 17 residues. Germline CDR1 and CDR2: KGHDR and SFDVKD. V shed 3 bases and J 4 bases; nucleotides not matched to a gene: 8. The DNA for the CDR3 is TGTGCCACCAGTGATGCCGAACTAGCGGGGCGATACAATGAGCAGTTCTTC. Translated, it gives CATSDAELAGRYNEQFF.

This chain links TRBV7-2 with TRBJ2-6; D remains ambiguous. V lost 3 bases and J lost 0, with 6 bases in between. Germline assignment: CDR1 SGHTA and CDR2 FQGNSA. This CDR3 spans 15 amino acids. CDR3 in DNA: TGTGCCAGCAGCTTGTCCGTCTCTGGGGCCAACGTCCTGACTTTC. Protein sequence: CASSLSVSGANVLTF.

This sequence joins TRBV15 and TRBJ2-7; the match to TRBD2 covers 9 bases. CDR3 size: 15 residues. V lost 1 base, J lost 2 bases, and 3 bases stayed unmatched. Germline-derived CDR1 and CDR2 are LNHNV and YYDKDF (reference sequence). CDR3 in amino acids: CATSRGLAGTYEQYF. CDR3 coding DNA: TGTGCCACCAGCAGAGGCCTAGCGGGAACCTACGAGCAGTACTTC.